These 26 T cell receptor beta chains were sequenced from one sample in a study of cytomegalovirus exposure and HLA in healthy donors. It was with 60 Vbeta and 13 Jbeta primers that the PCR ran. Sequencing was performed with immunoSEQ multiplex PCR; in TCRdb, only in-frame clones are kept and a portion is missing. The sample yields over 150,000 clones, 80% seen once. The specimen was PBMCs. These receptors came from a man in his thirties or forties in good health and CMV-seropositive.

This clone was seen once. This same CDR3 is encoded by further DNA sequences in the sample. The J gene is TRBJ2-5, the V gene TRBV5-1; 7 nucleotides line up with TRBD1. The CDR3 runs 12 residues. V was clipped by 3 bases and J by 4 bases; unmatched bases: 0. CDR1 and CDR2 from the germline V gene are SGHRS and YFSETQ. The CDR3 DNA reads TGCGCCAGCAGCTACAGGGGAGAGACCCAGTACTTC. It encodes CASSYRGETQYF.

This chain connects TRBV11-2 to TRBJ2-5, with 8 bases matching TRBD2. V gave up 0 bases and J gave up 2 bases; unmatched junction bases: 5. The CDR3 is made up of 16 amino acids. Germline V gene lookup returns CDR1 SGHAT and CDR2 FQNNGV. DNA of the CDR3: TGTGCCAGCAGCTTAGATATGGCTAGCGGGCAAGAGACCCAGTACTTC. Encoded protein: CASSLDMASGQETQYF.

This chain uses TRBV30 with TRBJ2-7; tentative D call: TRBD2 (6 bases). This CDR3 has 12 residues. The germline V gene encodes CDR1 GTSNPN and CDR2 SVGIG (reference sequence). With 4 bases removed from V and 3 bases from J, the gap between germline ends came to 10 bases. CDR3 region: CAWKGGNYEQYF. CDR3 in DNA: TGTGCCTGGAAGGGCGGGAACTACGAGCAGTACTTC.

In nucleotides, the CDR3 is TGTGCCAGCAGCCAAGAAGCCCTCCCCCCGGGTAGCTCCTATAATTCACCCCTCCACTTT. Translating gives CASSQEALPPGSSYNSPLHF. The chain recombines TRBV4-2 with TRBJ1-6; no clear D. CDR3 length: 20 residues. Trimming removed 0 bases from V and 0 bases from J, with 18 bases in between. Germline V gives CDR1 LGHNA, CDR2 YNFKEQ.

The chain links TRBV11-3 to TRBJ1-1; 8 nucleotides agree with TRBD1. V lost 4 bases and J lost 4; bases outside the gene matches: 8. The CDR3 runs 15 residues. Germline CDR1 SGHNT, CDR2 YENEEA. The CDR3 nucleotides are TGTGCCAGCAGCTCAGGGGGCGCGGTGGGCACTGAAGCTTTCTTT. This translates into CASSSGGAVGTEAFF.

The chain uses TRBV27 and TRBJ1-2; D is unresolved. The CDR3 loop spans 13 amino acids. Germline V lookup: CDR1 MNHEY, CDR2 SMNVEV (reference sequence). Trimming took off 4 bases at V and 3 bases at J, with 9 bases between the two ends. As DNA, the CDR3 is TGTGCCAGCAGTTCGCGGGGTTACTATGGCTACACCTTC. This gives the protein CASSSRGYYGYTF.

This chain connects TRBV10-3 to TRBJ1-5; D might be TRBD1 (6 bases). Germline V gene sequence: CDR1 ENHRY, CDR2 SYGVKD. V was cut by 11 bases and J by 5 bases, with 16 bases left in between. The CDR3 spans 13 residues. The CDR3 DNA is TGTGCCGCGTCCAGGGGTTTGGATCAGCCCCAGCATTTT. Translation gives CAASRGLDQPQHF.

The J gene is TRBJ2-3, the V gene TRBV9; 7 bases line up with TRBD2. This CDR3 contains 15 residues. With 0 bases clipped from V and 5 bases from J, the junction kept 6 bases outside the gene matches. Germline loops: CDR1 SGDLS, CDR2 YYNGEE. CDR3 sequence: CASSVALARRDTQYF. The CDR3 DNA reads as TGTGCCAGCAGCGTAGCACTAGCGAGGAGAGATACGCAGTATTTT. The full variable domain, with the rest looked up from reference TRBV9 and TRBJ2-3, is DSGVTQTPKHLITATGQRVTLRCSPRSGDLSVYWYQQSLDQGLQFLIQYYNGEERAKGNILERFSAQQFPDLHSELNLSSLELGDSALYFCASSVALARRDTQYFGPGTRLTVL.

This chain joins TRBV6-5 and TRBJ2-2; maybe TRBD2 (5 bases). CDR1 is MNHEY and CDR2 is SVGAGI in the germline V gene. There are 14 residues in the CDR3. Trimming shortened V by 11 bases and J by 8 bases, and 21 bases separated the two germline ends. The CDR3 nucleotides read TGTGCCGGCTCTGCACGGGATAGAGAGGGGGAGCTGTTTTTT. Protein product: CAGSARDREGELFF.

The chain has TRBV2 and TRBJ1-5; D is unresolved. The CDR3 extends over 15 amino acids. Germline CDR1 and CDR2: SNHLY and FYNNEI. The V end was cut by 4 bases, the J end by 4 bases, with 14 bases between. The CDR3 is CASSVWRRTNQPQHF. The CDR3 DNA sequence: TGTGCCAGCAGTGTTTGGCGGAGGACGAATCAGCCCCAGCATTTT.

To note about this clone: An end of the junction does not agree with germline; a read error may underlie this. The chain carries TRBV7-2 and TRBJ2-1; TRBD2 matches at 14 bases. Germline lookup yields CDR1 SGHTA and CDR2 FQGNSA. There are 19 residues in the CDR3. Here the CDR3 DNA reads TGTGCCAGCAGCTTAGACGGGACTAGCGGGAGTCGCCGCTACACTGAGCAGTTCTTC. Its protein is CASSLDGTSGSRRYTEQFF.

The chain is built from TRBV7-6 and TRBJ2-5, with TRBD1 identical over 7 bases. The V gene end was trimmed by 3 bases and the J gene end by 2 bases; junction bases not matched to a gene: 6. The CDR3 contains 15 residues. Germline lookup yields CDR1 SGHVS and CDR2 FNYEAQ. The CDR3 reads CASSLRDSLQETQYF. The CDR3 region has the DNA TGTGCCAGCAGCTTGAGGGACAGCCTGCAAGAGACCCAGTACTTC.

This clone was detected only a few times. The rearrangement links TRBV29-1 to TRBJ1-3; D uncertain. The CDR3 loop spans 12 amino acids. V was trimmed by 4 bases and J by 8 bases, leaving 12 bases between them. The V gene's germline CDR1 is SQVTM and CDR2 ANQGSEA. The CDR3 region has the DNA TGCAGCGTTGGACCACGGGTAGACACCATATATTTT. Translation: CSVGPRVDTIYF.

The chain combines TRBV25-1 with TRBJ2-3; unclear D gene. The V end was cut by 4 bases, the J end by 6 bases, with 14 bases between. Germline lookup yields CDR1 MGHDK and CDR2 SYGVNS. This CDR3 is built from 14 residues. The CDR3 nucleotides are TGTGCCAGCAGTGTGGAGTCGGCAAGGGATACGCAGTATTTT. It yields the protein CASSVESARDTQYF.

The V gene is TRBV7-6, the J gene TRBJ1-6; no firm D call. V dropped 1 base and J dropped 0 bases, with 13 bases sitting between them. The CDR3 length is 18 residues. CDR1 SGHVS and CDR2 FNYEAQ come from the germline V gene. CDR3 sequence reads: CASSLGVRQSSYNSPLHF. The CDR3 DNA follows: TGTGCCAGCAGCTTAGGGGTGCGGCAGAGCTCCTATAATTCACCCCTCCACTTT.

The DNA for the CDR3 is TGCGCCAGCAGCCAAGTAATACTAGTTGAGACCCAGTACTTC. Its protein product is CASSQVILVETQYF. The V gene is TRBV4-1, the J gene TRBJ2-5; a possible D gene is TRBD2 (5 bases). CDR1 and CDR2 (germline): MGHRA, YSYEKL. The V gene lost 1 base and the J gene lost 5 bases, with 11 bases spanning the gap. This CDR3 contains 14 residues.

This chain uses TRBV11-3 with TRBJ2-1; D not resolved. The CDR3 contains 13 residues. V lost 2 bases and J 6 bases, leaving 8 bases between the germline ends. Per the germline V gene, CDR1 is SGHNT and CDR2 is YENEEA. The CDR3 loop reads CASSLLSPNEQFF. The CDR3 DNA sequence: TGTGCCAGCAGCTTACTTTCTCCCAATGAGCAGTTCTTC. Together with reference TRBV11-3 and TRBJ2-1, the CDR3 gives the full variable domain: EAGVVQSPRYKIIEKKQPVAFWCNPISGHNTLYWYLQNLGQGPELLIRYENEEAVDDSQLPKDRFSAERLKGVDSTLKIQPAELGDSAVYLCASSLLSPNEQFFGPGTRLTVL.

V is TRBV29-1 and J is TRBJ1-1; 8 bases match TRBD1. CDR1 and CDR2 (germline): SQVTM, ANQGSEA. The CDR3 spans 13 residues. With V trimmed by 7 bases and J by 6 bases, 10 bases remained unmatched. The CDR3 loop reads CSAYPGTGSEAFF. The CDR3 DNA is TGCAGCGCTTACCCCGGGACAGGTTCTGAAGCTTTCTTT.

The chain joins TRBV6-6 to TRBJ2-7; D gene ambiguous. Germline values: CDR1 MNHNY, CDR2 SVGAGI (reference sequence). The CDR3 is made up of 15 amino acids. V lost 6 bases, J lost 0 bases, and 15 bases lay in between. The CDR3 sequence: CASRVRSDDSYEQYF. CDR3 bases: TGTGCCAGCAGAGTCAGGTCCGACGACTCCTACGAGCAGTACTTC.

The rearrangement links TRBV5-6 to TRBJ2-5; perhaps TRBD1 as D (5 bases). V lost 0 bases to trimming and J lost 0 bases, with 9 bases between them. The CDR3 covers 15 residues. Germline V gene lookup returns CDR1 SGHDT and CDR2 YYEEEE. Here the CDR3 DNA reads TGTGCCAGCAGCTTGGAACAGGCGTACCAAGAGACCCAGTACTTC. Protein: CASSLEQAYQETQYF.

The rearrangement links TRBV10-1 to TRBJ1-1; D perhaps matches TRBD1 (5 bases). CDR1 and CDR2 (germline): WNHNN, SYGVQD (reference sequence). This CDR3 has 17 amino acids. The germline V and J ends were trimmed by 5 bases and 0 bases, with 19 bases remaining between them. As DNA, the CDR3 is TGCGCCAGCAGTTTTCAGAGGTGGGGGGTCATGAACACTGAAGCTTTCTTT. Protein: CASSFQRWGVMNTEAFF.

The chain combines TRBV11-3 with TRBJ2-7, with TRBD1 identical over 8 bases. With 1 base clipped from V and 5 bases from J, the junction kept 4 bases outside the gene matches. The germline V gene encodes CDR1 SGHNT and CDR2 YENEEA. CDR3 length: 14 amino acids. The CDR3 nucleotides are TGTGCCAGCAGCTTAGCAGGGGGCTGGGACGAGCAGTACTTC. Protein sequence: CASSLAGGWDEQYF.

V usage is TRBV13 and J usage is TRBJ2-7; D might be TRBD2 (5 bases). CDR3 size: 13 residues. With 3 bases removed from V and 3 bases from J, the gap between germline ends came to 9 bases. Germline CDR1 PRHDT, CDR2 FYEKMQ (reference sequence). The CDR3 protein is CASSFRGIYEQYF. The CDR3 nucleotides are TGTGCCAGCAGCTTTCGAGGGATCTACGAGCAGTACTTC.

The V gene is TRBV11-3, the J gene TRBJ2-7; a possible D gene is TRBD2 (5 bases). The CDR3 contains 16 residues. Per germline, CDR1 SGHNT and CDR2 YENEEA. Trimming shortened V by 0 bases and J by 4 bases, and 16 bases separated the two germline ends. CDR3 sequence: CASSLEAGAQVYEQYF. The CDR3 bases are TGTGCCAGCAGCTTAGAGGCGGGTGCCCAGGTTTACGAGCAGTACTTC.

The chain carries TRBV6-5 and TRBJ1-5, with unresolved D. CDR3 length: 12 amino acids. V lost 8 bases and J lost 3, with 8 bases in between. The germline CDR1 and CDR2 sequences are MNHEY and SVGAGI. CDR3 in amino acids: CASGVYNQPQHF. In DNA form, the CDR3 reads TGTGCCAGCGGAGTTTACAATCAGCCCCAGCATTTT.

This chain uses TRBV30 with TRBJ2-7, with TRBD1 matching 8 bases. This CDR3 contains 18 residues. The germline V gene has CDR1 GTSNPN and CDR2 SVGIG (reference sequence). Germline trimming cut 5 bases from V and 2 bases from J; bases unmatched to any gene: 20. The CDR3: CAWALDNWDRRPTYEQYF. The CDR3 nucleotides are TGTGCCTGGGCTTTAGACAATTGGGACAGGAGACCAACCTACGAGCAGTACTTC.